The following is a T cell receptor (beta chain) sequence with its context. Antigen: not known. The sample belongs to a study of cytomegalovirus exposure and HLA in healthy donors. Broader study findings: Another analysis was done later, and it associated approximately 18,000 TCR beta sequences with HLA alleles at 0.05 false discovery rate.

The CDR3 is 15 residues long. Looked up from germline, CDR1 is SGHRS and CDR2 is YFSETQ. The V and J ends lost 0 bases and 8 bases, in that order; junction bases with no gene match: 3. 60 Vbeta and 13 Jbeta primers were used in PCR. Some clones are missing from TCRdb's copy, which holds only in-frame ones; the method was immunoSEQ multiplex PCR. The table lists 150,000 or so clones, around 72% of them singletons. This TCR was sampled from a woman between 50 and 59 years old in good health and CMV-seropositive. Material for sequencing was PBMCs. The chain employs TRBV5-1 and TRBJ1-6, with TRBD1 identical over 9 bases. CDR3 loop: CASSLEGTGHSPLHF. CDR3 nucleotides: TGCGCCAGCAGCTTGGAAGGGACAGGGCATTCACCCCTCCACTTT. Based on the CDR3 plus reference TRBV5-1 and TRBJ1-6, the full variable domain is KAGVTQTPRYLIKTRGQQVTLSCSPISGHRSVSWYQQTPGQGLQFLFEYFSETQRNKGNFPGRFSGRQFSNSRSEMNVSTLELGDSALYLCASSLEGTGHSPLHFGNGTRLTVT.